This T cell receptor (beta chain) appears in the sequencing data of a study of blood T cell repertoires in COVID-19. Study summary: The United States, Italy and Spain provided the acute and convalescent COVID-19 samples. PBMCs, B-cell-depleted T cells, or T cells provided the cDNA or gDNA that made up the material.

Original methodology: From reference gene primer amplification, estimates of nucleated cell counts were derived. Method: immunoSEQ multiplex PCR; TCRdb's copy keeps in-frame clones and lacks some. V and J calls and clone size are as listed in that table; D and trimming were resolved from the DNA. The sample yields 80,000 to 100,000 clones, 65% to 90% seen once. CDR3 length: 18 residues. Germline assignment: CDR1 MNHEY and CDR2 SVGEGT. The V gene lost 2 bases and the J gene lost 0 bases, with 20 bases spanning the gap. The chain uses TRBV6-2 or TRBV6-3 and TRBJ2-7; weak D call: TRBD1 (5 bases). The origin of this receptor is an older man with active or convalescent COVID-19. Sequencing was carried out using peripheral blood. The DNA for the CDR3 is TGTGCCAGCAGTTACGCTGGGGCCCCCAGTACCAGCTCCTACGAGCAGTACTTC. It specifies CASSYAGAPSTSSYEQYF.